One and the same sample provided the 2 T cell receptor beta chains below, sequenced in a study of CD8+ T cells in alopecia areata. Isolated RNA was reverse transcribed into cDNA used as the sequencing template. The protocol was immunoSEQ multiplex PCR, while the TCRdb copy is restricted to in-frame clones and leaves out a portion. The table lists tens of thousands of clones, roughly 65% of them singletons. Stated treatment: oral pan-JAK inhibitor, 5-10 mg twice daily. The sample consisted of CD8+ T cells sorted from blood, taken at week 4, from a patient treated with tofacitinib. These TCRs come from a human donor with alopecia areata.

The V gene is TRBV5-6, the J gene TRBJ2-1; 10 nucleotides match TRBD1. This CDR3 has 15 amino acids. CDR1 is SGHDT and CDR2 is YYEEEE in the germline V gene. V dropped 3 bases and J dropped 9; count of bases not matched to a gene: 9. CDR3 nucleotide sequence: TGTGCCAGCAGCTACCAGGGACAGGGGCGCCCTGAGCAGTTCTTC. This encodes CASSYQGQGRPEQFF.

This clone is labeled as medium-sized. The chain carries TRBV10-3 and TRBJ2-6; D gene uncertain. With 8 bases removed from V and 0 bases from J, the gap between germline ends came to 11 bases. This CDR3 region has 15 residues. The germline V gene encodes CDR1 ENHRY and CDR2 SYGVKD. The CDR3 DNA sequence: TGTGCCATCGAAGAAAAAGTCTCTGGGGCCAACGTCCTGACTTTC. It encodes CAIEEKVSGANVLTF.